This T cell receptor (beta chain) originates from a study of blood T cell repertoires in COVID-19. Study-wide context: PBMCs, B-cell-depleted T cells, or T cells were the source of the cDNA or gDNA that made up the material.

The germline gives CDR1 LNHDA, CDR2 SQIVND (reference sequence). V dropped 8 bases and J dropped 6; count of bases not matched to a gene: 5. CDR3 length: 13 amino acids. Per the original methods: Using reference gene primer amplification, nucleated cell counts were estimated. Here immunoSEQ multiplex PCR was the method, and the copy in TCRdb shows in-frame clones only, minus some. V, J and clone size are taken as reported in that table, and D and trimming were inferred from the DNA itself. The table shows 140,000 to 150,000 clones, with around 91% occurring only once. The chain recombines TRBV19 with TRBJ2-4; 9 bases are a match to TRBD1. This TCR derives from a man between 18 and 29 years old with COVID-19, enrolled during active disease. The sequencing input was peripheral blood. DNA for the CDR3: TGTGCCAGTTCTGGACAGGGGCCAAACATTCAGTACTTC. Protein: CASSGQGPNIQYF.